The 31 T cell receptor beta chains presented below share a single source sample, sequenced in a study of cytomegalovirus exposure and HLA in healthy donors. The PCR ran on 60 Vbeta and 13 Jbeta primers. This table comes from immunoSEQ multiplex PCR, and its TCRdb copy is limited to in-frame clones, with some not included. The data show around 140,000 clones, with about 80% seen just once and approximately 1.8% held by the top ten. The sample consisted of PBMCs. All receptors come from a man in his forties in good health and CMV-seronegative.

The chain uses TRBV15 and TRBJ2-2; D might be TRBD2 (5 bases). Germline CDR1 reads LNHNV; CDR2 reads YYDKDF (reference sequence). This CDR3 has 17 amino acids. The V end lost 0 bases, the J end lost 6 bases, and 17 bases lay between the germline ends. CDR3: CATSRDRAPGSAGELFF. The CDR3 DNA is TGTGCCACCAGCAGAGATAGGGCCCCGGGGTCCGCCGGGGAGCTGTTTTTT.

This clone was observed a few times. V gene TRBV4-3 combines with J gene TRBJ1-6, with TRBD1 matching over 8 bases. The germline V gene encodes CDR1 LGHNA and CDR2 YSLEER. Trimming took 0 bases from V and 8 from J; bases not matched to a gene: 3. There are 15 residues in the CDR3. The CDR3 nucleotides read TGCGCCAGCAGCCAAGACGACAGGGGCTATTCACCCCTCCACTTT. As protein: CASSQDDRGYSPLHF.

The genes are TRBV6-5 and TRBJ1-1; 8 bases are a match to TRBD1. The CDR3 spans 15 residues. CDR1 and CDR2 from the germline V gene are MNHEY and SVGAGI. The J segment lost 5 bases and the V segment lost 5 bases, leaving 10 bases of the junction unmatched. In DNA, the CDR3 is TGTGCCAGCAGTCCCGTGACAGGGGTTGGTACTGAAGCTTTCTTT. Amino acids: CASSPVTGVGTEAFF.

V gene TRBV4-1 combines with J gene TRBJ2-5; TRBD2 aligns across 9 bases. CDR1 and CDR2 (germline): MGHRA, YSYEKL. The ends lost 4 bases at V and 6 bases at J; junction bases unmatched: 9. The CDR3 totals 15 residues. The CDR3 region is CASSPRVAGEQTQYF. For the CDR3, the DNA is TGCGCCAGCAGCCCCAGGGTAGCGGGAGAACAGACCCAGTACTTC.

CDR3 nucleotide sequence: TGTGCCAGCAGCCCGGACCTGGGGCCCTACGAGCAGTACTTC. Translated, it gives CASSPDLGPYEQYF. The V call is TRBV7-2, the J call TRBJ2-7; D possibly corresponds to TRBD1 (5 bases). Trimming left V 5 bases short and J 2 bases short, with 13 bases between. CDR3 length: 14 residues. Per germline, CDR1 SGHTA and CDR2 FQGNSA.

The rearrangement joins TRBV30 to TRBJ2-3; D not certain. Trimming pared 3 bases from V and 5 bases from J, leaving 12 bases between. CDR1 and CDR2 from the germline V gene are GTSNPN and SVGIG (reference sequence). CDR3 length equals 13 residues. This CDR3 is CAWSLLELDTQYF. The CDR3 region has the DNA TGTGCCTGGAGCCTCCTAGAGCTAGATACGCAGTATTTT. Full variable domain (outside the CDR3, taken from reference TRBV30 and TRBJ2-3): SQTIHQWPATLVQPVGSPLSLECTVEGTSNPNLYWYRQAAGRGLQLLFYSVGIGQISSEVPQNLSASRPQDRQFILSSKKLLLSDSGFYLCAWSLLELDTQYFGPGTRLTVL.

The gene calls are TRBV5-1 and TRBJ2-7; 7 bases line up with TRBD2. This CDR3 comprises 15 residues. Trimming removed 3 bases from V and 2 bases from J; junction bases left unmatched: 8. Germline lookup yields CDR1 SGHRS and CDR2 YFSETQ. In DNA, the CDR3 is TGCGCCAGCAGCTCAACGGGAGGCCTGACCTACGAGCAGTACTTC. It is translated as CASSSTGGLTYEQYF.

The chain employs TRBV27 and TRBJ2-5, with a tentative D call TRBD1 (5 bases). The DNA matches TRBJ2-7 better at its end, which makes the J call doubtful. CDR1 is MNHEY and CDR2 is SMNVEV in the germline V gene (reference sequence). This CDR3 has 13 residues. The CDR3 DNA reads TGTGCCAGCAGTTTCAGGGAAGGGTACGAGCAGTACTTC. It yields the protein CASSFREGYEQYF.

The chain links TRBV27 to TRBJ1-5; D is uncertain. Germline V gene data show CDR1 as MNHEY and CDR2 as SMNVEV (reference sequence). The CDR3 spans 15 residues. V lost 6 bases, J lost 4 bases, and 16 bases lay in between. CDR3 DNA: TGTGCCAGCAGCGGAGATGGAGGCTTTAATCAGCCCCAGCATTTT. It translates to CASSGDGGFNQPQHF.

The V and J genes are TRBV4-3 and TRBJ1-4; 9 positions match TRBD1. There are 15 residues in the CDR3. The V and J ends lost 1 base and 8 bases, in that order; junction bases with no gene match: 5. Germline lookup yields CDR1 LGHNA and CDR2 YSLEER. The CDR3 region has the DNA TGCGCCAGCAGCCAAGCCGTTGGACAGGGGGAAAAACTGTTTTTT. Amino acids: CASSQAVGQGEKLFF.

The sample holds one count of this clone. V usage is TRBV19 and J usage is TRBJ2-2, with 10 bases aligning to TRBD2. V was clipped by 7 bases and J by 1 base; unmatched bases: 15. The CDR3 runs 19 residues. From germline, CDR1 is LNHDA and CDR2 SQIVND (reference sequence). CDR3 protein: CASTPGRASGRKNTGELFF. CDR3 coding DNA: TGTGCCAGTACCCCCGGGAGGGCTAGCGGGAGAAAGAACACCGGGGAGCTGTTTTTT.

With regard to this clone: One end of the junction fails to match germline, which may point to a read error. V gene TRBV7-9 combines with J gene TRBJ2-1; 7 nucleotides agree with TRBD2. This CDR3 is 12 amino acids long. Per the germline V gene, CDR1 is SEHNR and CDR2 is FQNEAQ (reference sequence). The CDR3 nucleotides are TGTTCCAGCAGCCCGACTAGCCATGAGCAGTTCTTC. Protein: CSSSPTSHEQFF.

The chain carries TRBV18 and TRBJ1-1, with D possibly matching TRBD1 (6 bases). The length of the CDR3 is 15 residues. Trimming took 2 bases from V and 3 from J, leaving 13 bases between them. Looked up from germline, CDR1 is KGHSH and CDR2 is LQKENI. In nucleotides, the CDR3 is TGTGCCAGCTCACCAGAGACAGGATGGGACACTGAAGCTTTCTTT. Amino acids: CASSPETGWDTEAFF.

The rearrangement uses TRBV7-8 and TRBJ1-1, with D possibly matching TRBD1 (6 bases). CDR3 length: 16 amino acids. Trimming removed 1 base at V and 0 bases at J, with 12 bases between. The germline CDR1 and CDR2 sequences are SGHVS and FQNEAQ. The CDR3 region is CASSLGGTNMNTEAFF. The CDR3, as DNA: TGTGCCAGCAGCTTAGGTGGGACAAACATGAACACTGAAGCTTTCTTT.

The chain couples TRBV10-3 to TRBJ2-7, with no clear D. The CDR3 is 14 amino acids. The V gene lost 4 bases and the J gene lost 3 bases, with 13 bases spanning the gap. Germline V gene data show CDR1 as ENHRY and CDR2 as SYGVKD. CDR3 sequence: CAISVGRRDYEQYF. CDR3 in DNA: TGTGCCATCAGTGTAGGCAGGCGAGACTACGAGCAGTACTTC.

The rearrangement uses TRBV4-3 and TRBJ2-7, with D perhaps matching TRBD1 (6 bases). CDR1 LGHNA and CDR2 YSLEER come from the germline V gene. The CDR3 runs to 17 residues. Trimming cost V 0 bases and J 3 bases, with 18 bases left between them. In DNA, the CDR3 is TGCGCCAGCAGCCAAGATATTCTTCGGGACAAACTCTACGAGCAGTACTTC. Translated: CASSQDILRDKLYEQYF.

The gene calls are TRBV25-1 and TRBJ2-5, with D possibly TRBD2 on 5 matching bases. Germline V gives CDR1 MGHDK, CDR2 SYGVNS. The germline V and J ends were trimmed by 2 bases and 5 bases, with 6 bases remaining between them. This CDR3 is built from 12 residues. The CDR3 DNA sequence: TGTGCCAGCAGTGAACCGGGGGAGACCCAGTACTTC. As protein: CASSEPGETQYF.

The chain couples TRBV29-1 to TRBJ2-5; no firm D call. CDR3 length: 12 residues. Germline lookup yields CDR1 SQVTM and CDR2 ANQGSEA. Trimming cost V 0 bases and J 2 bases, with 4 bases left between them. This CDR3 is CSVEDQQETQYF. The CDR3 bases are TGCAGCGTTGAAGACCAACAAGAGACCCAGTACTTC.

Only a few counts were recorded for this clone. V and J are TRBV7-6 and TRBJ2-3; 9 bases are shared with TRBD2. The germline V gene has CDR1 SGHVS and CDR2 FNYEAQ. Trimming removed 4 bases from V and 0 bases from J; junction bases left unmatched: 8. The CDR3 extends over 17 amino acids. The DNA for the CDR3 is TGTGCCAGCAGCTCAGCGACTAGCGGAACTAGCACAGATACGCAGTATTTT. Translated, it gives CASSSATSGTSTDTQYF.

V gene TRBV7-9 combines with J gene TRBJ2-3; 9 bases agree with TRBD1. The CDR3 is 15 residues long. Germline-derived CDR1 and CDR2 are SEHNR and FQNEAQ (reference sequence). V dropped 3 bases and J dropped 0; count of bases not matched to a gene: 1. This chain's CDR3 is CASSFGTGSTDTQYF. The CDR3 region has the DNA TGTGCCAGCAGCTTCGGGACAGGGAGCACAGATACGCAGTATTTT. The full variable domain, rest sourced from reference TRBV7-9 and TRBJ2-3, is DTGVSQNPRHKITKRGQNVTFRCDPISEHNRLYWYRQTLGQGPEFLTYFQNEAQLEKSRLLSDRFSAERPKGSFSTLEIQRTEQGDSAMYLCASSFGTGSTDTQYFGPGTRLTVL.

This clone has more than one count but fewer than ten. The gene calls are TRBV5-4 and TRBJ2-5; TRBD2 agrees at 8 bases. The germline V gene encodes CDR1 SGHNT and CDR2 YYREEE (reference sequence). The J segment lost 4 bases and the V segment lost 2 bases, leaving 4 bases of the junction unmatched. The CDR3 extends over 14 amino acids. CDR3 nucleotide sequence: TGTGCCAGCAGCTTCTGGCTAGCGGGAGAGACCCAGTACTTC. This translates into CASSFWLAGETQYF.

The rearrangement joins TRBV7-3 to TRBJ2-7, with 7 bases aligning to TRBD1. Germline CDR1 is SGHTA and CDR2 is FQGTGA. The CDR3 spans 14 residues. Losses at the gene ends were 2 bases for V and 2 bases for J; bases not matched to a gene: 3. The CDR3 is CASSLEGGPYEQYF. The CDR3 DNA reads as TGTGCCAGCAGCTTAGAAGGGGGCCCCTACGAGCAGTACTTC.

The chain combines TRBV11-2 with TRBJ2-7; D might be TRBD1 (6 bases). Germline V gene lookup returns CDR1 SGHAT and CDR2 FQNNGV. The CDR3 is 15 residues long. The V gene lost 5 bases and the J gene lost 2 bases, with 16 bases spanning the gap. CDR3 protein: CASSVRTGSAYEQYF. CDR3 DNA sequence: TGTGCCAGCAGCGTTAGAACAGGGAGCGCCTACGAGCAGTACTTC.

The rearrangement links TRBV10-1 to TRBJ2-2, with TRBD2 matching over 7 bases. The germline CDR1 and CDR2 sequences are WNHNN and SYGVQD (reference sequence). J lost 8 bases, V lost 8 bases, and 11 bases had no gene match. CDR3 size: 14 residues. Written as DNA, the CDR3 is TGCGCCAGCGGGCTAGCGGCTCTCAATGGGGAGCTGTTTTTT. Its protein is CASGLAALNGELFF.

The chain links TRBV10-2 to TRBJ2-2; D might be TRBD2 (5 bases). The length of the CDR3 is 16 residues. Between the trimmed V and J ends, which lost 0 bases and 7 bases, there was a span of 15 bases. Per germline, CDR1 WSHSY and CDR2 SAAADI. CDR3: CASSESMRASGGELFF. The CDR3 DNA follows: TGCGCCAGCAGTGAGTCGATGCGGGCATCGGGCGGGGAGCTGTTTTTT.

Here the CDR3 reads CASSQGAPSPYEQYF. For the CDR3, the DNA is TGTGCCAGCAGCCAGGGGGCCCCTTCCCCCTACGAGCAGTACTTC. The chain links TRBV6-5 to TRBJ2-7, with 8 bases identical to TRBD1. With V trimmed by 6 bases and J by 2 bases, 9 bases remained unmatched. CDR1 is MNHEY and CDR2 is SVGAGI in the germline V gene. The length of the CDR3 is 15 residues.

The chain has TRBV29-1 and TRBJ2-5, with D possibly being TRBD1 (5 bases). CDR3 length: 14 residues. Trimming left V 7 bases short and J 0 bases short, with 15 bases between. Germline CDR1 and CDR2: SQVTM and ANQGSEA. Here the CDR3 DNA reads TGCAGCGCCCCTATAGGGGCTTACCAAGAGACCCAGTACTTC. This encodes CSAPIGAYQETQYF.

The chain carries TRBV4-1 and TRBJ2-5, with 9 positions matching TRBD2. Germline assignment: CDR1 MGHRA and CDR2 YSYEKL. The CDR3 is 16 residues long. After removal of 4 bases from V and 5 bases from J, the junction contained 11 bases not matched to a gene. CDR3 in amino acids: CASSPRGGGAPETQYF. In DNA, the CDR3 is TGCGCCAGCAGCCCCCGGGGCGGGGGGGCCCCGGAGACCCAGTACTTC.

The chain recombines TRBV6-4 with TRBJ1-5; D is ambiguous. Germline V CDR1 and CDR2: MRHNA, SNTAGT. The CDR3 spans 13 residues. Trimming cost V 4 bases and J 5 bases, with 9 bases left between them. The CDR3 loop is CASSVTADQPQHF. The DNA for the CDR3 is TGTGCCAGCAGTGTGACCGCGGATCAGCCCCAGCATTTT.

The CDR3, as DNA: TGTGCCAGCAGTTTATGGCCGACAGGGGGCTTCGGGGCCAACGTCCTGACTTTC. Its translation is CASSLWPTGGFGANVLTF. This chain connects TRBV28 to TRBJ2-6; 10 bases line up with TRBD1. The CDR3 has 18 amino acids. V shed 0 bases and J 4 bases; nucleotides not matched to a gene: 6. Germline CDR1 and CDR2: MDHEN and SYDVKM.

This clone was observed a handful of times. CDR3 nucleotide sequence: TGTGCCAGCAGTGGAGGAGCGGGAGGGTACAATGAGCAGTTCTTC. Translated: CASSGGAGGYNEQFF. The chain carries TRBV25-1 and TRBJ2-1; 10 bases agree with TRBD2. There are 15 residues in the CDR3. J was trimmed by 4 bases and V by 4 bases; bases with no gene match: 4. Looked up from germline, CDR1 is MGHDK and CDR2 is SYGVNS.